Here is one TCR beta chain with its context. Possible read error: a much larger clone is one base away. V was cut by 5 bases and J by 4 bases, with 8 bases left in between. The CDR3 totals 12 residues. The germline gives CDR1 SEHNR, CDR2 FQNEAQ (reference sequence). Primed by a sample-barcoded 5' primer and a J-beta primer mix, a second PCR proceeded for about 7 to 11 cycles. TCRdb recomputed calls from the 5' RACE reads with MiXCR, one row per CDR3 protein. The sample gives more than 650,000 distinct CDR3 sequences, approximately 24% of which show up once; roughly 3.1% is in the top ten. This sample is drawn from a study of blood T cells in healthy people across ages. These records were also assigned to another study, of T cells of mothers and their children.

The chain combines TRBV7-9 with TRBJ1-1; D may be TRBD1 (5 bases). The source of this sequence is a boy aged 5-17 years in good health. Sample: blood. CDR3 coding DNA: TGTGCCAGCAGCCCCAGGGCCACTGAAGCTTTCTTT. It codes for CASSPRATEAFF.